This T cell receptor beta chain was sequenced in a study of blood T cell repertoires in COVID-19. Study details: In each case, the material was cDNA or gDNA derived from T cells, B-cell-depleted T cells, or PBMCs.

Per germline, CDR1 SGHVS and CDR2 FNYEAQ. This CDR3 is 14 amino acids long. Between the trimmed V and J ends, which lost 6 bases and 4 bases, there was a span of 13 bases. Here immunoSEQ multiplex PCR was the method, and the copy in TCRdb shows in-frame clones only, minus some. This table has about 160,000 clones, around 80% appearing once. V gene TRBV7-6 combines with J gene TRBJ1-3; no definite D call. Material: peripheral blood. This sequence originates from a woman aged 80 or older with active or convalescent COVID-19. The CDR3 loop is CASSHPGSGNTIYF. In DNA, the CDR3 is TGTGCCAGCAGTCATCCAGGATCAGGAAACACCATATATTTT.